The T cell receptor beta chain described here comes from a study of T cell responses to AZD1222 COVID-19 vaccine. Overall study findings and caveats: Repertoire sampling occurred only after the peak T cell response.

To note about this clone: Its antigen is unknown.

The data were produced by immunoSEQ multiplex PCR, yet TCRdb's version contains in-frame clones alone and is incomplete. The top ten hold approximately 2.6% of the sample, which has more than 100,000 clones, 87% seen once. CDR1 SEHNR and CDR2 FQNEAQ come from the germline V gene (reference sequence). Trimming took 1 base from V and 2 from J, leaving 9 bases between them. CDR3 length equals 14 residues. The rearrangement links TRBV7-9 to TRBJ2-7; D not resolved. This TCR was recovered from an adult who received the AZD1222 COVID-19 vaccine. The sample consisted of peripheral blood, taken 28 days after the second AZD1222 dose. The CDR3 spells CASSLVGPAYEQYF. In DNA, the CDR3 is TGTGCCAGCAGCTTAGTTGGACCCGCCTACGAGCAGTACTTC.